This T cell receptor beta chain was captured by sequencing in a study of cytomegalovirus exposure and HLA in healthy donors. Overall study results and limits: According to reports, the classifier identified cytomegalovirus status with high specificity and sensitivity.

Germline V gene sequence: CDR1 SQVTM, CDR2 ANQGSEA. Trimming took 6 bases from V and 9 from J, leaving 18 bases between them. This CDR3 is built from 13 residues. On this clone: Its target is unknown.

The donors were members of the roughly 120-subject validation cohort (separate from the roughly 660-subject first cohort). Sequencing used immunoSEQ multiplex PCR; TCRdb keeps in-frame clones, though not all of them. The data show some 240,000 clones, approximately 87% seen once. The chain carries TRBV29-1 and TRBJ2-1; D tentatively fits TRBD1 or TRBD2 (5 bases each). The source is a woman aged 18-29 years in good health and CMV-seronegative. The sequencing input was PBMCs. Here the CDR3 reads CSVLAWGGGEQFF. DNA for the CDR3: TGCAGCGTGTTGGCATGGGGTGGGGGTGAGCAGTTCTTC.